This passage covers 3 T cell receptor beta chains from one sample sequenced in a study of blood T cell repertoires in COVID-19. Assay: immunoSEQ multiplex PCR; the TCRdb copy retains only in-frame clones and omits some. The table shows about 300,000 clones, with 85% to 90% occurring only once. The sequencing input was peripheral blood. Receptors originate from a woman in her twenties or thirties with COVID-19, enrolled during active disease.

The V call is TRBV27, the J call TRBJ1-1, with D hard to call. Trimming left V 3 bases short and J 3 bases short, with 8 bases between. The length of the CDR3 is 13 residues. Germline-derived CDR1 and CDR2 are MNHEY and SMNVEV (reference sequence). CDR3 protein: CASSFRRDTEAFF. The CDR3 DNA reads TGTGCCAGCAGTTTTCGACGGGACACTGAAGCTTTCTTT.

In this sample, this clone turned up a few times. The chain has TRBV28 and TRBJ1-5; weak D call: TRBD1 (6 bases). Germline CDR1 MDHEN, CDR2 SYDVKM. The CDR3 loop spans 14 amino acids. Trimming removed 4 bases at V and 6 bases at J, with 13 bases between. Here the CDR3 DNA reads TGTGCCAGCAGTTCAACAGGGTTTGTTCAGCCCCAGCATTTT. Protein sequence: CASSSTGFVQPQHF.

The chain uses TRBV30 and TRBJ1-2; D unresolved. The CDR3 contains 11 residues. The germline CDR1 and CDR2 sequences are GTSNPN and SVGIG (reference sequence). CDR3: CVQSGGYGYTF. The CDR3 nucleotides are TGTGTTCAATCGGGTGGCTATGGCTACACCTTC.